The clone carrying this TCR beta chain has just a few counts. Antigen unknown. PBMCs were isolated at a quantity of at least 6 million per sample. This record belongs to a study of blood T cells in healthy people across ages. Study overall: About one barcoded beta molecule was captured per two T cells (by template switching). Whole-study findings and limits: Unsorted PBMC input precluded a conclusive naive versus antigen-experienced comparison.

Alongside a J-beta primer mix, a sample-barcoded 5' primer served in a second PCR lasting about 6 to 12 cycles. Using its own MiXCR run on the 5' RACE reads, TCRdb lists one record per CDR3 protein. Among 660,000 or so distinct CDR3 sequences listed, about 54% were seen once. The TCR was taken from a man aged 55-75 years in good health. The specimen was blood.

The CDR3 DNA reads as TGTGCCAGCAGCCGTGGGCCGGGGTCCACAGATACGCAGTATTTT. Amino acids: CASSRGPGSTDTQYF. The rearrangement joins TRBV11-2 to TRBJ2-3; the D gene is possibly TRBD2 (5 bases). The CDR3 consists of 15 residues. CDR1 and CDR2 from the germline V gene are SGHAT and FQNNGV. V dropped 5 bases and J dropped 2 bases, with 14 bases sitting between them.